The 29 T cell receptor beta chains below all came from one sample that was sequenced in a study of blood T cell repertoires in COVID-19. Sequencing was performed with immunoSEQ multiplex PCR; in TCRdb, only in-frame clones are kept and a portion is missing. The sample has some 120,000 clones; around 87% are singletons. What was sequenced was peripheral blood. Source of these receptors: a woman aged 55-69 years with acute or convalescent COVID-19.

V usage is TRBV10-3 and J usage is TRBJ1-5; tentative D call: TRBD1 (5 bases). This CDR3 has 15 amino acids. Trimming cost V 5 bases and J 1 base, with 12 bases left between them. From germline, CDR1 is ENHRY and CDR2 SYGVKD. CDR3 sequence (DNA): TGTGCCATCAGTTCAGGGCAGACGAGCAATCAGCCCCAGCATTTT. This translates into CAISSGQTSNQPQHF.

The chain employs TRBV5-4 and TRBJ2-5; 7 bases are a match to TRBD1. With 5 bases clipped from V and 6 bases from J, the junction kept 13 bases outside the gene matches. The V gene's germline CDR1 is SGHNT and CDR2 YYREEE (reference sequence). This CDR3 is 15 amino acids long. The CDR3 DNA is TGTGCCAGCAGTCCAAACCCGGGACAGATAAAGACCCAGTACTTC. Amino acid sequence: CASSPNPGQIKTQYF.

J is TRBJ2-1 and V is TRBV15; 11 nucleotides match TRBD2. Germline V lookup: CDR1 LNHNV, CDR2 YYDKDF (reference sequence). V shed 0 bases, J shed 8 bases, and the junction held 12 bases outside the gene matches. The CDR3 is 18 residues long. CDR3 sequence: CATSRDRASGRRGHEQFF. The DNA of the CDR3 is TGTGCCACCAGCAGAGATCGGGCTAGCGGGAGGAGGGGCCATGAGCAGTTCTTC. Using reference TRBV15 and TRBJ2-1 for the parts outside the CDR3, the full variable domain is DAMVIQNPRYQVTQFGKPVTLSCSQTLNHNVMYWYQQKSSQAPKLLFHYYDKDFNNEADTPDNFQSRRPNTSFCFLDIRSPGLGDTAMYLCATSRDRASGRRGHEQFFGPGTRLTVL.

The chain recombines TRBV29-1 with TRBJ1-2; D unresolved. The CDR3 loop spans 12 amino acids. The V end was cut by 0 bases, the J end by 4 bases, with 6 bases between. CDR1 and CDR2 (germline): SQVTM, ANQGSEA. The CDR3 region has the DNA TGCAGCGTTGAAGATCCCTTCTATGGCTACACCTTC. The encoded protein is CSVEDPFYGYTF.

The chain joins TRBV3-1 (or the pseudogene TRBV3-2) to TRBJ1-2; 7 bases fit TRBD1. The ends lost 6 bases at V and 8 bases at J; junction bases unmatched: 9. The CDR3 length is 13 residues. Germline V CDR1 and CDR2: LGHDT, YNNKEL (reference sequence). CDR3 protein: CASRQTGLNGYTF. In DNA, the CDR3 is TGTGCCAGCAGGCAGACAGGGTTGAACGGCTACACCTTC.

The rearrangement uses TRBV5-4 and TRBJ1-6; perhaps TRBD1 as D (5 bases). The CDR3 runs 14 residues. Per germline, CDR1 SGHNT and CDR2 YYREEE (reference sequence). Trimming left V 2 bases short and J 8 bases short, with 11 bases between. DNA for the CDR3: TGTGCCAGCAGCTTCAACGGAGGGGATTCACCCCTCCACTTT. Translating gives CASSFNGGDSPLHF.

This clone was seen a handful of times. This chain links TRBV12-3 or TRBV12-4 with TRBJ2-1; TRBD1 might be the D (6 bases). This CDR3 region has 13 residues. V was pared by 2 bases and J by 9 bases, with 11 bases between. The CDR3 DNA reads as TGTGCCAGCAGTTTAACAGGGAAGCTTGAGCAGTTCTTC. It codes for CASSLTGKLEQFF.

This chain connects TRBV2 to TRBJ1-2; 7 positions match TRBD1. The germline V gene encodes CDR1 SNHLY and CDR2 FYNNEI. The length of the CDR3 is 14 residues. V lost 4 bases, J lost 8 bases, and 10 bases stayed unmatched. Here the CDR3 DNA reads TGTGCCAGCAGTGGAGGGGGCCCAAGGCTGGGCTACACCTTC. The encoded protein is CASSGGGPRLGYTF.

This chain uses TRBV19 with TRBJ2-1; 9 nucleotides agree with TRBD1. Per the germline V gene, CDR1 is LNHDA and CDR2 is SQIVND (reference sequence). The CDR3 has 15 residues. Trimming took 7 bases from V and 7 from J; bases not matched to a gene: 11. The CDR3 DNA reads TGTGCCAGTACTTACCGGACAGGGGAAGGTAATGAGCAGTTCTTC. Its protein is CASTYRTGEGNEQFF.

The rearrangement links TRBV2 to TRBJ1-1, with D hard to call. Germline V gene sequence: CDR1 SNHLY, CDR2 FYNNEI. The length of the CDR3 is 15 residues. The germline V and J ends were trimmed by 5 bases and 0 bases, with 13 bases remaining between them. The CDR3 DNA follows: TGTGCCAGCAGTTGGGGAGACACGCTGAACACTGAAGCTTTCTTT. Translation gives CASSWGDTLNTEAFF.

This clone came up once. The genes are TRBV5-8 and TRBJ1-2, with D unresolved. Germline-derived CDR1 and CDR2 are SGHTS and YDEGEE. V lost 1 base and J lost 4, with 8 bases in between. The CDR3 has 13 residues. The CDR3 region has the DNA TGTGCCAGCAGCTTGACGAGCCCCTATGGCTACACCTTC. Translating gives CASSLTSPYGYTF.

This clone was picked up one time. This specimen includes other DNA sequences encoding the same CDR3. The chain carries TRBV3-1 (or the pseudogene TRBV3-2) and TRBJ2-5; D is perhaps TRBD2 (6 bases). Germline values: CDR1 LGHDT, CDR2 YNNKEL (reference sequence). Trimming shortened V by 0 bases and J by 2 bases, and 10 bases separated the two germline ends. The CDR3 is 15 residues long. CDR3 region: CASSQDWRGQETQYF. The DNA for the CDR3 is TGTGCCAGCAGCCAAGATTGGCGGGGACAAGAGACCCAGTACTTC.

The gene calls are TRBV28 and TRBJ1-1; possible D gene TRBD1, 5 bases. This CDR3 comprises 14 residues. Germline assignment: CDR1 MDHEN and CDR2 SYDVKM. With 1 base removed from V and 6 bases from J, the gap between germline ends came to 12 bases. The DNA for the CDR3 is TGTGCCAGCAGTTTATTGGGACGGGGGGCTGAAGCTTTCTTT. Amino acid sequence: CASSLLGRGAEAFF.

This clone appeared once. The chain employs TRBV3-1 (or the pseudogene TRBV3-2) and TRBJ1-4; 11 bases are a match to TRBD1. The germline CDR1 and CDR2 sequences are LGHDT and YNNKEL (reference sequence). With 4 bases clipped from V and 8 bases from J, the junction kept 3 bases outside the gene matches. The CDR3 length is 14 residues. The CDR3 DNA is TGTGCCAGCAGCCCTGGGACAGGGGGAGAAAAACTGTTTTTT. This sequence encodes CASSPGTGGEKLFF.

This chain uses TRBV3-1 (or the pseudogene TRBV3-2) with TRBJ2-7; TRBD1 agrees at 9 bases. Per the germline V gene, CDR1 is LGHDT and CDR2 is YNNKEL (reference sequence). This CDR3 has 15 residues. V shed 5 bases, J shed 2 bases, and the junction held 7 bases outside the gene matches. The CDR3: CASSSGTGLTYEQYF. The DNA for the CDR3 is TGTGCCAGCAGCTCCGGGACAGGGCTTACCTACGAGCAGTACTTC.

The V call is TRBV9, the J call TRBJ2-1; TRBD2 is a possible D gene (5 bases). The CDR3 spans 15 residues. The germline V gene has CDR1 SGDLS and CDR2 YYNGEE. Trimming took off 2 bases at V and 7 bases at J, with 16 bases between the two ends. DNA for the CDR3: TGTGCCAGCAGCGTTGGATTTCGGGGATGGAATGAGCAGTTCTTC. Protein product: CASSVGFRGWNEQFF. Using reference TRBV9 and TRBJ2-1 for the parts outside the CDR3, the full variable domain is DSGVTQTPKHLITATGQRVTLRCSPRSGDLSVYWYQQSLDQGLQFLIQYYNGEERAKGNILERFSAQQFPDLHSELNLSSLELGDSALYFCASSVGFRGWNEQFFGPGTRLTVL.

The chain uses TRBV15 and TRBJ2-5; 10 bases map to TRBD2. Germline trimming cut 5 bases from V and 5 bases from J; bases unmatched to any gene: 5. Germline-derived CDR1 and CDR2 are LNHNV and YYDKDF (reference sequence). This CDR3 is built from 14 residues. This CDR3 reads CATSLAGVGETQYF. The CDR3 DNA follows: TGTGCCACCAGCCTAGCGGGAGTAGGCGAGACCCAGTACTTC. Based on the CDR3 plus reference TRBV15 and TRBJ2-5, the full variable domain is DAMVIQNPRYQVTQFGKPVTLSCSQTLNHNVMYWYQQKSSQAPKLLFHYYDKDFNNEADTPDNFQSRRPNTSFCFLDIRSPGLGDTAMYLCATSLAGVGETQYFGPGTRLLVL.

The chain is built from TRBV11-2 and TRBJ2-1; 9 bases agree with TRBD2. The CDR3 covers 18 residues. The germline gives CDR1 SGHAT, CDR2 FQNNGV. The V and J ends lost 1 base and 0 bases, in that order; junction bases with no gene match: 7. CDR3 protein: CASSLGGGLAGSYNEQFF. DNA for the CDR3: TGTGCCAGCAGCTTAGGCGGGGGACTAGCAGGCTCCTACAATGAGCAGTTCTTC.

V is TRBV12-3 or TRBV12-4 and J is TRBJ1-2; 7 nucleotides line up with TRBD1. J was trimmed by 8 bases and V by 7 bases; bases with no gene match: 10. The length of the CDR3 is 13 residues. In DNA form, the CDR3 reads TGTGCCAGCACCACACAGGGGTTTGTGGGCTACACCTTC. Its translation is CASTTQGFVGYTF.

The chain uses TRBV19 and TRBJ2-6; D is perhaps TRBD1 (6 bases). This CDR3 is 17 amino acids long. CDR1 and CDR2 (germline): LNHDA, SQIVND (reference sequence). V was cut by 4 bases and J by 0 bases, with 13 bases left in between. DNA for the CDR3: TGTGCCAGTAGTAATACAGGGTTGGGCTCTGGGGCCAACGTCCTGACTTTC. This codes for CASSNTGLGSGANVLTF.

The rearrangement uses TRBV5-5 and TRBJ2-1; tentative D call: TRBD2 (5 bases). The CDR3 length is 16 residues. Germline V gene data show CDR1 as SGHKS and CDR2 as YYEKEE (reference sequence). V lost 0 bases and J lost 2, with 12 bases in between. CDR3 nucleotide sequence: TGTGCCAGCAGCTTGGATGCGGAGGCCGCCTACAATGAGCAGTTCTTC. Protein sequence: CASSLDAEAAYNEQFF.

This rearrangement joins TRBV7-4 to TRBJ2-5, with D perhaps TRBD1 (5 bases). The V end was cut by 2 bases, the J end by 3 bases, with 7 bases between. This CDR3 contains 13 residues. Germline values: CDR1 SGHVT, CDR2 SQSDAQ. As DNA, the CDR3 is TGTGCCAGCAGCTTACGCAGGGAAGAGACCCAGTACTTC. This codes for CASSLRREETQYF.

This clone has just one count. The rearrangement links TRBV5-1 to TRBJ1-6; 7 nucleotides match TRBD1. The germline V gene encodes CDR1 SGHRS and CDR2 YFSETQ. The CDR3 extends over 15 amino acids. V trimming: 1 base; J trimming: 10 bases; junction bases outside the gene matches: 8. Here the CDR3 reads CASSLNGQVDSPLHF. The CDR3 DNA follows: TGCGCCAGCAGCTTGAATGGACAGGTTGACTCACCCCTCCACTTT.

The V and J genes are TRBV9 and TRBJ1-3, with D hard to call. The CDR3 runs 14 residues. Germline V gene data show CDR1 as SGDLS and CDR2 as YYNGEE. V lost 3 bases and J lost 2, with 9 bases in between. The CDR3 region has the DNA TGTGCCAGCAGCGCGAGAGATGCTGGAAACACCATATATTTT. Its translation is CASSARDAGNTIYF.

The rearrangement links TRBV18 to TRBJ1-1; D is perhaps TRBD1 (5 bases). The V gene's germline CDR1 is KGHSH and CDR2 LQKENI. The ends were cut back, 1 base at V and 2 bases at J, with 17 bases in the middle. This CDR3 contains 17 residues. In DNA, the CDR3 is TGTGCCAGCTCACCACGGGGGGTAGGACACCTAAACACTGAAGCTTTCTTT. Protein sequence: CASSPRGVGHLNTEAFF.

To note about this clone: This may stem from a read error, because a much larger clone lies one nucleotide away. In nucleotides, the CDR3 is TGTGCCAGCAGTTCGGGACAGAACACTGAAGCTTTCTTT. Its protein is CASSSGQNTEAFF. This rearrangement joins TRBV28 to TRBJ1-1, with TRBD1 as a possible D gene (6 bases). The CDR3 is made up of 13 amino acids. Trimming pared 4 bases from V and 1 base from J, leaving 7 bases between. Germline V gives CDR1 MDHEN, CDR2 SYDVKM.

The chain employs TRBV19 and TRBJ1-2; tentatively, D is TRBD1 (6 bases). The CDR3 length is 14 residues. Germline V gene data show CDR1 as LNHDA and CDR2 as SQIVND (reference sequence). V lost 8 bases and J lost 2, with 15 bases in between. CDR3 region: CASLGRGGNYGYTF. CDR3 in DNA: TGTGCCAGTCTTGGGAGGGGGGGCAACTATGGCTACACCTTC.

The chain is built from TRBV29-1 and TRBJ2-5; 8 positions match TRBD1. V shed 6 bases and J 2 bases; nucleotides not matched to a gene: 5. Germline-derived CDR1 and CDR2 are SQVTM and ANQGSEA. The CDR3 is 13 amino acids. Here the CDR3 reads CSVRDRRQETQYF. CDR3 nucleotides: TGCAGCGTCCGGGACAGGCGACAAGAGACCCAGTACTTC.

This rearrangement joins TRBV7-2 to TRBJ2-5; TRBD2 might be the D (6 bases). V lost 6 bases and J 2 bases, leaving 10 bases between the germline ends. The germline V gene encodes CDR1 SGHTA and CDR2 FQGNSA. The CDR3 has 13 residues. CDR3 nucleotides: TGTGCCAGCAGTCGGGGGAAGCAAGAGACCCAGTACTTC. Protein product: CASSRGKQETQYF.